This T cell receptor (beta chain) appears in the sequencing data of a study of human T cells and chemical hapten exposure. Overall study context: TCR yield per sample varied, mainly due to pooled library volumes.

The time point denotes: healthy volunteer bleed at 2 weeks. Researchers extracted total RNA from unfractionated whole blood. Study-wide results and caveats: With regard to DPC sensitization, TCRs above 1 in 1000 frequency did not change.

Unique molecular identifiers were attached to individual cDNA molecules within the library. Original data processing: Samples ranged from roughly 23,224 to 700,000 TCRs, with a median of around 100,000. TCRdb called the RACE reads again in MiXCR, with one record for every CDR3 protein. TCRdb's processing, not the study's, gives the V and J calls here. The sample carries 130,000 or so distinct CDR3 sequences, about 9.4% recorded once. This clonotype was seen a handful of times. Its cognate antigen is unknown. The receptor comes from a male donor in good health. Some clones in this sample may be carry-over from other donors' samples. What was sequenced was whole blood.

CDR3 coding DNA: TGCAGTGCTAGAGATTATTACAGCTACGAGCAGTACTTC. Protein product: CSARDYYSYEQYF. The chain combines TRBV20-1 with TRBJ2-7; D gene unclear. This CDR3 comprises 13 residues. The V gene's germline CDR1 is DFQATT and CDR2 SNEGSKA (reference sequence). Trimming took off 0 bases at V and 3 bases at J, with 9 bases between the two ends.